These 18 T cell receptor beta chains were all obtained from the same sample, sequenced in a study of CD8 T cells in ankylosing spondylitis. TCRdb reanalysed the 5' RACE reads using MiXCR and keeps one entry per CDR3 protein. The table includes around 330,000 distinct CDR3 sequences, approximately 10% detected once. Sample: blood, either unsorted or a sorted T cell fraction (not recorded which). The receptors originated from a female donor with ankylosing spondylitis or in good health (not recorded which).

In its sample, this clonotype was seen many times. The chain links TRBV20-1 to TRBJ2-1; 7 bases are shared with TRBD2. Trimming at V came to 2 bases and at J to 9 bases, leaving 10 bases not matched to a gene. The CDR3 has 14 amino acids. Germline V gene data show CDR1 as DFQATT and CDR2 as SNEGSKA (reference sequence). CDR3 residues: CSARMSSGHSEQFF. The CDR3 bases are TGCAGTGCTAGAATGTCTAGCGGCCACAGTGAGCAGTTCTTC.

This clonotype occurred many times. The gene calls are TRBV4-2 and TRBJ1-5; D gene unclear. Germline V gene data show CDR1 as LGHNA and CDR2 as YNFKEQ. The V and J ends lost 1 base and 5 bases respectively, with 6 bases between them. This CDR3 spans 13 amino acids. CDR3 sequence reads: CASSQGQHQPQHF. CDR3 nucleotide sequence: TGTGCCAGCAGCCAAGGACAACATCAGCCCCAGCATTTT.

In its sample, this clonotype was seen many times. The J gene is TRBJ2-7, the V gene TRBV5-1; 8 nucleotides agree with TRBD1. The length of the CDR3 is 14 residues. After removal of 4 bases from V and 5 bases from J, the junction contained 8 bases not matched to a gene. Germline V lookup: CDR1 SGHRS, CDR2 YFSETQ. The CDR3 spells CASSLRTGLHEQYF. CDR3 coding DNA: TGCGCCAGCAGCCTTAGGACAGGGCTCCACGAGCAGTACTTC. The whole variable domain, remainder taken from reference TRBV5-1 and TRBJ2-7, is KAGVTQTPRYLIKTRGQQVTLSCSPISGHRSVSWYQQTPGQGLQFLFEYFSETQRNKGNFPGRFSGRQFSNSRSEMNVSTLELGDSALYLCASSLRTGLHEQYFGPGTRLTVT.

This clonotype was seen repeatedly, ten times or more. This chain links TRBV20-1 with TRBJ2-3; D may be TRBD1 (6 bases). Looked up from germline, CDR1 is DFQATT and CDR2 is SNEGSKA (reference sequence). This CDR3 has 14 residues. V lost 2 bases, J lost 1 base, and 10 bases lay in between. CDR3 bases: TGCAGTGCTAGATTGGGACAAGGCACAGATACGCAGTATTTT. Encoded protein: CSARLGQGTDTQYF.

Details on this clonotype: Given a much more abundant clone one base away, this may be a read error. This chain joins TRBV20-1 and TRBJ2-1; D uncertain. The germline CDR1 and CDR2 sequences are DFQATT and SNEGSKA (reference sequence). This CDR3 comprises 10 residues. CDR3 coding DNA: TGCAGTCCTCAAAACAATGAGCAGTCCTTC. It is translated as CSPQNNEQSF.

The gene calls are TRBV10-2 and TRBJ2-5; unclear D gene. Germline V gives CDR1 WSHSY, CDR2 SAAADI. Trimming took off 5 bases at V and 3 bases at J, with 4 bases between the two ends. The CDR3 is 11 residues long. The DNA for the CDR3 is TGCGCCAGCAGTAAAAAAGAGACCCAGTACTTC. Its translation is CASSKKETQYF.

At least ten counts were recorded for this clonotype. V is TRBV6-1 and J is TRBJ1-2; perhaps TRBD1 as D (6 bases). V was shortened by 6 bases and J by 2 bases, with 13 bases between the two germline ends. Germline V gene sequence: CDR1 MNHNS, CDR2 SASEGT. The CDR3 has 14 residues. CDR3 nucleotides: TGTGCCAGCAGGGCGACAGGAACCAACTATGGCTACACCTTC. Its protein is CASRATGTNYGYTF.

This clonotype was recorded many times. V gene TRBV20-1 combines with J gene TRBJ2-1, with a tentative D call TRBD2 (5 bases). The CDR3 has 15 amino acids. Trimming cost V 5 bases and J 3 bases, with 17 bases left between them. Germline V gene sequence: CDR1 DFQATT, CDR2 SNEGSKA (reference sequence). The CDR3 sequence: CSARQLELDYNEQFF. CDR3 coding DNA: TGCAGTGCTCGACAACTAGAACTAGACTACAATGAGCAGTTCTTC.

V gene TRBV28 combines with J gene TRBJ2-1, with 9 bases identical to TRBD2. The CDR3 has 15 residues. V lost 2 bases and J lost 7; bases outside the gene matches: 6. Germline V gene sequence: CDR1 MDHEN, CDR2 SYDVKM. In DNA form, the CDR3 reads TGTGCCAGCAGTTTAAGCGGGAGGAGGGTTAATGAGCAGTTCTTC. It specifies CASSLSGRRVNEQFF. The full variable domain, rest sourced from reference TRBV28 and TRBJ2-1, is DVKVTQSSRYLVKRTGEKVFLECVQDMDHENMFWYRQDPGLGLRLIYFSYDVKMKEKGDIPEGYSVSREKKERFSLILESASTNQTSMYLCASSLSGRRVNEQFFGPGTRLTVL.

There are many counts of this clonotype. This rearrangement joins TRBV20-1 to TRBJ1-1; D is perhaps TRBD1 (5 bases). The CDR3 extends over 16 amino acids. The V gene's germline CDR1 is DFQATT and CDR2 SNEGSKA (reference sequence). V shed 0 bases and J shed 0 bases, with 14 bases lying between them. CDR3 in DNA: TGCAGTGCTAGAGATAGTTCTGGGGGGATGAACACTGAAGCTTTCTTT. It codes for CSARDSSGGMNTEAFF.

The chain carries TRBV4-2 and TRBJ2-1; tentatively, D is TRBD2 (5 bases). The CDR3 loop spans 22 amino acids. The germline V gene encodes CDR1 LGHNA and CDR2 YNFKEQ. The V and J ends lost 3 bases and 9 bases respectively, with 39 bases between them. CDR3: CASSQKSRAGGPYERDTTEQFF. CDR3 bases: TGTGCCAGCAGCCAGAAAAGTAGGGCAGGAGGTCCCTACGAGAGGGATACTACTGAGCAGTTCTTC.

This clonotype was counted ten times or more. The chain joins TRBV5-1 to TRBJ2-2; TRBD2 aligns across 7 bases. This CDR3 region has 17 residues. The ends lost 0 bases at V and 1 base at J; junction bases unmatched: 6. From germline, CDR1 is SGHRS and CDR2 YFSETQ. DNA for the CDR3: TGCGCCAGCAGCTTGGCCTCGGGAGGATGGAACACCGGGGAGCTGTTTTTT. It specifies CASSLASGGWNTGELFF.

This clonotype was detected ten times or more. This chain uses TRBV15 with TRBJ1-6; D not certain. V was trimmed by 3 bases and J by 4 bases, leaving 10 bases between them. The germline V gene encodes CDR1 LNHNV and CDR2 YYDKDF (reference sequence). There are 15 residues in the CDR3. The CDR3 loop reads CATSRDQRYNSPLHF. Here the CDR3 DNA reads TGTGCCACCAGCAGGGACCAAAGATATAATTCACCCCTCCACTTT.

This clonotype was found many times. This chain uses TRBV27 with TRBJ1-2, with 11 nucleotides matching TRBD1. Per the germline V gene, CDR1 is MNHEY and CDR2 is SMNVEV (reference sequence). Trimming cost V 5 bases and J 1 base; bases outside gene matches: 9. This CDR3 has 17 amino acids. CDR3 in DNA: TGTGCCAGCAGTACCCGCCGGACAGGGGGCGATAACTATGGCTACACCTTC. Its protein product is CASSTRRTGGDNYGYTF.

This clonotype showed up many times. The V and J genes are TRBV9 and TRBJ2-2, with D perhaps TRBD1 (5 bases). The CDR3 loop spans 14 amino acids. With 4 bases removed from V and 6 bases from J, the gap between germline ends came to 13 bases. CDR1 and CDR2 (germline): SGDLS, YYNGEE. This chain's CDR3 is CASSQGFQPGELFF. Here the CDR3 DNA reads TGTGCCAGCAGCCAGGGTTTTCAACCCGGGGAGCTGTTTTTT.

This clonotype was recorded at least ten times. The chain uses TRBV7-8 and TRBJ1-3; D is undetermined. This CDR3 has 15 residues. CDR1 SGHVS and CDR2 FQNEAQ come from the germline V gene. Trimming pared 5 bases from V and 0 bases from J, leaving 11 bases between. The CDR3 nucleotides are TGTGCCAGCAGCGACAAGGGATTCTCTGGAAACACCATATATTTT. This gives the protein CASSDKGFSGNTIYF.

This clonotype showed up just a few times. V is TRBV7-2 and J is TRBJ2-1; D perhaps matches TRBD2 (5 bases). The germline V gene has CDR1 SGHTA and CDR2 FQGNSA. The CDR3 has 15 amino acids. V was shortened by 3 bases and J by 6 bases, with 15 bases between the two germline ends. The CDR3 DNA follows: TGTGCCAGCAGCTTGGGAGTTTGGAGCTCCAATGAGCAGTTCTTC. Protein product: CASSLGVWSSNEQFF.

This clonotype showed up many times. The CDR3 DNA reads TGTGCCATCAGTGGTCAGGGCCTCTCTGGAAACACCATATATTTT. Its translation: CAISGQGLSGNTIYF. The rearrangement uses TRBV10-3 and TRBJ1-3; perhaps TRBD1 as D (5 bases). Germline assignment: CDR1 ENHRY and CDR2 SYGVKD. Trimming shortened V by 4 bases and J by 0 bases, and 10 bases separated the two germline ends. The CDR3 length is 15 residues.